The clone carrying this T cell receptor (beta chain) was detected only once. Using immunoSEQ multiplex PCR, the repertoire was profiled, and TCRdb retains in-frame clones only, with some absent. The data show around 300,000 clones, around nine tenths seen once. This sample was taken from a study of blood T cell repertoires in COVID-19. The CDR3 has 17 residues. Trimming at V came to 4 bases and at J to 4 bases, leaving 10 bases not matched to a gene. From germline, CDR1 is MNHEY and CDR2 SMNVEV (reference sequence). Sequences were obtained from peripheral blood. The sequence derives from a woman in her forties who had recovered from COVID-19. V usage is TRBV27 and J usage is TRBJ2-2, with 9 bases identical to TRBD2. The CDR3 here is CASSSPGREGSTGELFF. The CDR3 nucleotides read TGTGCCAGCAGTTCCCCAGGGCGGGAGGGCTCCACCGGGGAGCTGTTTTTT.